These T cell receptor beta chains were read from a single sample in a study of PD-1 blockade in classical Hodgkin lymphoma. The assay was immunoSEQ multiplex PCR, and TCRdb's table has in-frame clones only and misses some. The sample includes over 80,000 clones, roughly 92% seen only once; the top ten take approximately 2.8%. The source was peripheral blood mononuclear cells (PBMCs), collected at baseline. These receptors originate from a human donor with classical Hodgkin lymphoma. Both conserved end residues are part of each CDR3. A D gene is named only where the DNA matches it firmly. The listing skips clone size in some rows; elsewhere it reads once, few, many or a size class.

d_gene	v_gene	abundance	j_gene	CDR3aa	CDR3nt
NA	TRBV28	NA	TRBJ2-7	CASSLVGFIGAPPSYEQYF	TGTGCCAGCAGTTTAGTGGGCTTCATCGGCGCTCCACCCTCCTACGAGCAGTACTTC
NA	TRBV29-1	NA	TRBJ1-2	CSVELAGASGGYTF	TGCAGCGTCGAGCTGGCCGGGGCGTCTGGTGGCTACACCTTC
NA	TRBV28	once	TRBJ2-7	CASSLGRQRSYEQYF	TGTGCCAGCAGTTTAGGTAGACAGCGTTCCTACGAGCAGTACTTC
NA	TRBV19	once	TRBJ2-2	CASSIGTRTGELFF	TGTGCCAGTAGTATCGGGACCCGAACCGGGGAGCTGTTTTTT
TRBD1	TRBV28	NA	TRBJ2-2	CASSLGDRGSGELFF	TGTGCCAGCAGTTTGGGGGACAGGGGGTCCGGGGAGCTGTTTTTT
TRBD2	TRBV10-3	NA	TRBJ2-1	CAIRRAGDYNEQFF	TGTGCCATCAGGCGGGCGGGAGATTACAATGAGCAGTTCTTC
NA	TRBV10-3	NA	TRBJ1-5	CAISEPNLNQPQHF	TGTGCCATCAGTGAGCCGAACCTCAATCAGCCCCAGCATTTT
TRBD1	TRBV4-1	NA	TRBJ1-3	CASSQTGAGNTIYF	TGCGCCAGCAGCCAAACAGGGGCTGGAAACACCATATATTTT
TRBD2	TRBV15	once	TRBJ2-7	CATSSRLAGEASSYEQYF	TGTGCCACCAGCAGTAGACTAGCGGGAGAGGCCTCCTCCTACGAGCAGTACTTC
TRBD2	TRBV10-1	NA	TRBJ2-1	CASSEGGSSYNEQFF	TGCGCCAGCAGTGAAGGCGGGAGCTCCTACAATGAGCAGTTCTTC
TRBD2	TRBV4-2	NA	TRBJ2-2	CASSQGPAGGPEGSTGELFF	TGTGCCAGCAGCCAAGGTCCGGCGGGAGGGCCTGAGGGTAGCACCGGGGAGCTGTTTTTT
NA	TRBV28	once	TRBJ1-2	CASNSGRDYGYTF	TGTGCCAGCAATTCGGGCAGGGACTATGGCTACACCTTC
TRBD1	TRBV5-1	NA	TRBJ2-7	CASSIATGGGIYEQYF	TGCGCCAGCAGCATAGCGACAGGGGGCGGCATCTACGAGCAGTACTTC
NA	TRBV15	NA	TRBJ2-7	CATSRAWTATASYEQYF	TGTGCCACCAGCAGAGCCTGGACAGCAACAGCCTCCTACGAGCAGTACTTC
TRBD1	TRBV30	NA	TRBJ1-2	CAWTKQTGQGSYGYTF	TGTGCCTGGACCAAACAAACGGGACAGGGGAGCTATGGCTACACCTTC
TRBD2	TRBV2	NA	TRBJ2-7	CASSARRTSSYEQYF	TGTGCCAGCAGTGCGAGGAGGACTAGCTCCTACGAGCAGTACTTC
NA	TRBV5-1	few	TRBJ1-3	CASSLDSLLSGNTIYF	TGCGCCAGCAGCTTGGACAGCTTACTCTCTGGAAACACCATATATTTT
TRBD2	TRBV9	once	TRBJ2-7	CASSVRWEGHEQYF	TGTGCCAGCAGCGTAAGGTGGGAGGGCCACGAGCAGTACTTC
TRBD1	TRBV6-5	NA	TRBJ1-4	CASSRQGRRNEKLFF	TGTGCCAGCAGTAGACAGGGACGAAGAAATGAAAAACTGTTTTTT
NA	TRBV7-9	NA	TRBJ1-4	CASSLGERQEKLFF	TGTGCCAGCAGCTTAGGTGAGAGGCAGGAAAAACTGTTTTTT
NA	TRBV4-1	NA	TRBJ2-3	CASSQRVQSGAGTDTQYF	TGCGCCAGCAGCCAAAGGGTACAGTCCGGGGCTGGCACAGATACGCAGTATTTT
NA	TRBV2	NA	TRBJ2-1	CASSEDGAGNEQFF	TGTGCCAGCAGTGAAGACGGGGCCGGCAATGAGCAGTTCTTC
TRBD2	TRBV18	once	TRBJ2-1	CASSPGTSGRPPTYNEQFF	TGTGCCAGCTCACCTGGAACTAGCGGGAGGCCCCCAACTTACAATGAGCAGTTCTTC
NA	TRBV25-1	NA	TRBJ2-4	CASSDLSTGTKNIQYF	TGTGCCAGCAGTGACCTCTCTACAGGAACCAAAAACATTCAGTACTTC
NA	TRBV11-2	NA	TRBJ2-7	CASTLGRGLSYEQYF	TGTGCCAGCACCTTAGGTCGGGGACTCTCCTACGAGCAGTACTTC
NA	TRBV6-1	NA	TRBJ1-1	CASRWGDKNTEAFF	TGTGCCAGCAGATGGGGGGACAAGAACACTGAAGCTTTCTTT
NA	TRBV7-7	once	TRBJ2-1	CASSLDGGSYEQFF	TGTGCCAGCAGCCTCGACGGAGGAAGTTACGAGCAGTTCTTC
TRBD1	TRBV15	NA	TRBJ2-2	CATSRGSGTGHGELFF	TGTGCCACCAGCAGAGGATCCGGGACAGGGCACGGGGAGCTGTTTTTT
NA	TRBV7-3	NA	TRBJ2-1	CASSLIPTYNEQFF	TGTGCCAGCAGCTTAATTCCTACTTACAATGAGCAGTTCTTC
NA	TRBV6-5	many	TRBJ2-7	CASSLYGTPNSYEQYF	TGTGCCAGCAGTTTATACGGGACACCAAACTCCTACGAGCAGTACTTC
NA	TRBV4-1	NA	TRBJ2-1	CASSQDQGGSYNEQFF	TGCGCCAGCAGCCAAGATCAGGGGGGTTCCTACAATGAGCAGTTCTTC
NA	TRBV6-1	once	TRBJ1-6	CASSAGPYNSPLHF	TGTGCCAGCAGTGCGGGACCCTATAATTCACCCCTCCACTTT
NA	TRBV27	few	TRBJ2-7	CASSTHLGSSYEQYF	TGTGCCAGCAGTACTCACCTAGGGAGCTCCTACGAGCAGTACTTC
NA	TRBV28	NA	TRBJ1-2	CASRAGPSGYTF	TGTGCCAGCAGAGCAGGACCATCGGGCTACACCTTC
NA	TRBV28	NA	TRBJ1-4	CASTTGRTNEKLFF	TGTGCCAGCACCACTGGCCGGACGAATGAAAAACTGTTTTTT
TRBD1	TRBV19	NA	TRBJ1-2	CASSTPPDRDGYTF	TGTGCCAGTAGTACCCCCCCGGACAGGGATGGCTACACCTTC
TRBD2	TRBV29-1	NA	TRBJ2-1	CSVDSSGSANEQFF	TGCAGCGTCGATTCTAGCGGGAGTGCGAATGAGCAGTTCTTC
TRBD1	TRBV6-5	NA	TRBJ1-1	CASNLHGQGEIEAFF	TGTGCCAGCAACCTTCATGGACAGGGGGAAATTGAAGCTTTCTTT
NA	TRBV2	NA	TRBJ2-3	CASSPDGSTDTQYF	TGTGCCAGCAGCCCGGACGGTAGCACAGATACGCAGTATTTT